The clone carrying this TCR beta chain appeared many times. Treg sorting used a CD4+CD25+CD127-/low gate. Semi-nested PCR with Nested Universal Primer A followed constant-region reverse priming of full-length variable regions. TCRdb re-derived calls from the 5' RACE reads in MiXCR, one entry per CDR3 protein. The data contain 30,000 to 35,000 distinct CDR3 sequences, 25% to 30% of them singletons. This CDR3 is 18 amino acids long. Germline V gives CDR1 DFQATT, CDR2 SNEGSKA (reference sequence). Unmatched junction bases numbered 8, after V lost 1 base and J lost 1 base. This sequence originates from a female donor with breast cancer. The chain carries TRBV20-1 and TRBJ2-7, with 15 bases that match TRBD2. Material: tumor-infiltrating Tregs sorted from the breast tumor. The CDR3 sequence: CSARVSGLAGGRSYEQYF. DNA of the CDR3: TGCAGTGCTAGAGTTAGCGGACTAGCGGGAGGGAGGTCCTACGAGCAGTACTTC.